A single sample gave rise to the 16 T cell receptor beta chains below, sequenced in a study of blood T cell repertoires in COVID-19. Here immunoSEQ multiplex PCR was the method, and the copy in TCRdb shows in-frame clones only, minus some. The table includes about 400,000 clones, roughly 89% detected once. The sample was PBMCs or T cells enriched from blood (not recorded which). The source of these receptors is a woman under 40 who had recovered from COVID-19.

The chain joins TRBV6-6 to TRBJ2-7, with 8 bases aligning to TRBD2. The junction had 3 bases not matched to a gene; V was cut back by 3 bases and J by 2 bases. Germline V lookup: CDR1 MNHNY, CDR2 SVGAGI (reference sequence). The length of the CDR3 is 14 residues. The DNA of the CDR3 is TGTGCCAGCAGTTATCGCGGGGGGACCTACGAGCAGTACTTC. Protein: CASSYRGGTYEQYF.

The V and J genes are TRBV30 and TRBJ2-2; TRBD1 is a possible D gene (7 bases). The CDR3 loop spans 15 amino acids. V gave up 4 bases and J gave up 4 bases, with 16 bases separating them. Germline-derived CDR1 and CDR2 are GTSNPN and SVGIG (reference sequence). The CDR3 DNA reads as TGTGCCTGGACCTCAGGGGGGATAATCACCGGGGAGCTGTTTTTT. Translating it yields CAWTSGGIITGELFF. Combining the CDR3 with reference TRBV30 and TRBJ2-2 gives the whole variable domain SQTIHQWPATLVQPVGSPLSLECTVEGTSNPNLYWYRQAAGRGLQLLFYSVGIGQISSEVPQNLSASRPQDRQFILSSKKLLLSDSGFYLCAWTSGGIITGELFFGEGSRLTVL.

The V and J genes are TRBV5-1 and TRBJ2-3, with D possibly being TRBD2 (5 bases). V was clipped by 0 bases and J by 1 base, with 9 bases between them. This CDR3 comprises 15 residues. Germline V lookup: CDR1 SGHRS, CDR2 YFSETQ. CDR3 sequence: CASSLGRLGTDTQYF. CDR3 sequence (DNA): TGCGCCAGCAGCTTGGGGAGGCTCGGCACAGATACGCAGTATTTT. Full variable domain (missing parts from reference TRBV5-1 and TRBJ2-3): KAGVTQTPRYLIKTRGQQVTLSCSPISGHRSVSWYQQTPGQGLQFLFEYFSETQRNKGNFPGRFSGRQFSNSRSEMNVSTLELGDSALYLCASSLGRLGTDTQYFGPGTRLTVL.

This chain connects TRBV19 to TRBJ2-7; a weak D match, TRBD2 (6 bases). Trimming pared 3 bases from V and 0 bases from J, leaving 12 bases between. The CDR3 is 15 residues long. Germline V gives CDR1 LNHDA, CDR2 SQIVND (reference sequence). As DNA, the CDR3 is TGTGCCAGTAGTATCGTCCGGGAGAGCTCCTACGAGCAGTACTTC. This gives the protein CASSIVRESSYEQYF.

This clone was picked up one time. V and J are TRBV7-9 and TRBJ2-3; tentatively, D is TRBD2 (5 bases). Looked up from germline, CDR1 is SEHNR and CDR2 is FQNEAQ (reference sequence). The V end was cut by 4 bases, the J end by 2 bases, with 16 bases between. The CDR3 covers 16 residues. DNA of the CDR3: TGTGCCAGCAGCTCCCCTGAAGCGGAAAACACAGATACGCAGTATTTT. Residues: CASSSPEAENTDTQYF.

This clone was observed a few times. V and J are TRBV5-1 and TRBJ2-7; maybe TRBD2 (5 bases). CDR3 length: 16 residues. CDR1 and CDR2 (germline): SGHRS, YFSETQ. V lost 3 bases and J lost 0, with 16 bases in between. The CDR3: CASSSIVGGGSYEQYF. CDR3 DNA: TGCGCCAGCAGCTCAATCGTTGGAGGAGGCTCCTACGAGCAGTACTTC.

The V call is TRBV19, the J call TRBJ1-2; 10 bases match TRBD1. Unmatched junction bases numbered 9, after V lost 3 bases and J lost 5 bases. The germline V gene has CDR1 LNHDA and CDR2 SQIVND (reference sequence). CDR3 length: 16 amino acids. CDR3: CASSMAGTGVSYGYTF. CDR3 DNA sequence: TGTGCCAGTAGTATGGCCGGGACAGGGGTTTCTTATGGCTACACCTTC.

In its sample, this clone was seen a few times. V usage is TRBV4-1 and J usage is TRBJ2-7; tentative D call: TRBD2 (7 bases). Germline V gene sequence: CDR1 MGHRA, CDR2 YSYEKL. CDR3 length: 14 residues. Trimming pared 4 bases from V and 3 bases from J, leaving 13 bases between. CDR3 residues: CASSPGEGVYEQYF. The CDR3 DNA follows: TGCGCCAGCAGCCCCGGGGAGGGGGTCTACGAGCAGTACTTC.

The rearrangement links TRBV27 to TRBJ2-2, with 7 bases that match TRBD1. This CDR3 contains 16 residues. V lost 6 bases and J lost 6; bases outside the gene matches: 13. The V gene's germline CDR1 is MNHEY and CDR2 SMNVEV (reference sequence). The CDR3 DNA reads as TGTGCCAGCAGCCCCTTGGACAGGTTGTCGGCCGGGGAGCTGTTTTTT. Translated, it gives CASSPLDRLSAGELFF.

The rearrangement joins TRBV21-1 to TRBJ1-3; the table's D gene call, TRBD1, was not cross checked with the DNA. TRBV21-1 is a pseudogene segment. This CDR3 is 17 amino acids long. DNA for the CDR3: TGTGCCAGCAGCAAAGTCGAGACAGAGAGCTCTGGAAACACCATATATTTT. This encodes CASSKVETESSGNTIYF.

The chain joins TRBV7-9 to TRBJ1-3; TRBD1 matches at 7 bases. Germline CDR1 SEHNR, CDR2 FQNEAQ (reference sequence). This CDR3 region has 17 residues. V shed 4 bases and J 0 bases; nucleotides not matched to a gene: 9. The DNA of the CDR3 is TGTGCCAGCAGCTCTGGACAGGCTGAATTCTCTGGAAACACCATATATTTT. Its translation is CASSSGQAEFSGNTIYF.

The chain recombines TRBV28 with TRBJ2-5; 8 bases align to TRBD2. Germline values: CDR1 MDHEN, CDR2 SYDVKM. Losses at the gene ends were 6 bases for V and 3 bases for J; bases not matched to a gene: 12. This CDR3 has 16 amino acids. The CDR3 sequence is CASRRAGTSQKETQYF. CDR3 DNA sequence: TGTGCCAGCAGGCGGGCCGGGACTAGTCAGAAAGAGACCCAGTACTTC. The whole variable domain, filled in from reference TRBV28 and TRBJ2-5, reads DVKVTQSSRYLVKRTGEKVFLECVQDMDHENMFWYRQDPGLGLRLIYFSYDVKMKEKGDIPEGYSVSREKKERFSLILESASTNQTSMYLCASRRAGTSQKETQYFGPGTRLLVL.

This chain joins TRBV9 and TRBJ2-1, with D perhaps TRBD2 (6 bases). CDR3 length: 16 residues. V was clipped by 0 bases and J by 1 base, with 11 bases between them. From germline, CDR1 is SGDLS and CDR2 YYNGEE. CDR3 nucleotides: TGTGCCAGCAGCGTAGACCCGGGGGAGTCCTACAATGAGCAGTTCTTC. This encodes CASSVDPGESYNEQFF.

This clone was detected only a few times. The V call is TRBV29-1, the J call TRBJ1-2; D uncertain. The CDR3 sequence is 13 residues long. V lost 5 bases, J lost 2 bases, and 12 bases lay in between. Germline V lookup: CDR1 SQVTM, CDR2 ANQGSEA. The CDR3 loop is CSVNTEENYGYTF. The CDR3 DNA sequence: TGCAGCGTTAATACCGAGGAGAACTATGGCTACACCTTC.

The CDR3 coding sequence is TGTGCCAGCAGCCATGATTGGCCGGGACAGGGGCATGGCTACACCTTC. The encoded protein is CASSHDWPGQGHGYTF. V is TRBV3-1 (or the pseudogene TRBV3-2) and J is TRBJ1-2, with 10 bases fitting TRBD1. The germline V gene encodes CDR1 LGHDT and CDR2 YNNKEL (reference sequence). J gave up 6 bases and V 3 bases, and 10 bases lay outside the gene matches. The CDR3 runs 16 residues.

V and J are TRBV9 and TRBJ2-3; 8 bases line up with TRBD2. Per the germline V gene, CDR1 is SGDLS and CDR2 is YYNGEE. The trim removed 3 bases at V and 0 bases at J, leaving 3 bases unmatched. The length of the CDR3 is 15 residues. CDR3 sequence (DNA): TGTGCCAGCAGCGGCGGGACTAGTAGCACAGATACGCAGTATTTT. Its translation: CASSGGTSSTDTQYF. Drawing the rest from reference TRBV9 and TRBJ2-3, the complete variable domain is DSGVTQTPKHLITATGQRVTLRCSPRSGDLSVYWYQQSLDQGLQFLIQYYNGEERAKGNILERFSAQQFPDLHSELNLSSLELGDSALYFCASSGGTSSTDTQYFGPGTRLTVL.